The sequence of this T cell receptor (beta chain) was determined in a study of blood T cell repertoires in COVID-19. Per the original data handling: Amplified reference gene primers provided the basis for estimating nucleated cell counts. Assay used: immunoSEQ multiplex PCR; TCRdb lists only in-frame clones, some missing. That table is the source of V, J and clone size, and D and trimming were worked out from the DNA. The table lists 150,000 to 200,000 clones, 70% to 90% of them singletons. Germline CDR1 MNHEY, CDR2 SMNVEV (reference sequence). The CDR3 runs to 16 residues. Losses at the gene ends were 4 bases for V and 6 bases for J; bases not matched to a gene: 9.

The sequenced sample consisted of peripheral blood. The chain recombines TRBV27 with TRBJ1-5; 10 nucleotides line up with TRBD1. The sequence came from a woman of 80 years or more with COVID-19, enrolled during active disease. CDR3 loop: CASSSNWTGGRQPQHF. DNA of the CDR3: TGTGCCAGCAGTTCAAATTGGACAGGGGGGCGTCAGCCCCAGCATTTT.